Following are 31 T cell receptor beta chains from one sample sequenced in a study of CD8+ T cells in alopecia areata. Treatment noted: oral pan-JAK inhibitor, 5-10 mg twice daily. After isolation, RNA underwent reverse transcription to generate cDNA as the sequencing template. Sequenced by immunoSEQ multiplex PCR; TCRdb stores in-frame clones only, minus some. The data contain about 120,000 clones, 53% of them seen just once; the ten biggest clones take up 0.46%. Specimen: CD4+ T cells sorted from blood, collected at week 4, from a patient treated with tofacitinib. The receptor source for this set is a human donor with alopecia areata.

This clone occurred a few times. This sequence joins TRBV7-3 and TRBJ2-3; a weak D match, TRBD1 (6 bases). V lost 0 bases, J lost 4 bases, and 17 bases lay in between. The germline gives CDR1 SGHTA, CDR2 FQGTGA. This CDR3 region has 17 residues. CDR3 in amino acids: CASSLTRETGRADTQYF. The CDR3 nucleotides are TGTGCCAGCAGCTTAACAAGAGAGACAGGTCGCGCAGATACGCAGTATTTT.

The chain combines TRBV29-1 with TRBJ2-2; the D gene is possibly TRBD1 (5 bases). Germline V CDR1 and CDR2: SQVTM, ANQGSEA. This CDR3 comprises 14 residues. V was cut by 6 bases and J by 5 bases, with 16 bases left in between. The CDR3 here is CSVAPRARTGELFF. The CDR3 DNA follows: TGCAGCGTCGCTCCCAGGGCAAGAACCGGGGAGCTGTTTTTT.

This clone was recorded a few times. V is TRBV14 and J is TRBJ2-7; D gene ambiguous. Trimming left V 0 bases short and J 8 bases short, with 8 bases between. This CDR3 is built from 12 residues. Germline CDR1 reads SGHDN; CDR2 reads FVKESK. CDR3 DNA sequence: TGTGCCAGCAGCCAAGACGGTAGAAAGCAGTACTTC. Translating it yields CASSQDGRKQYF.

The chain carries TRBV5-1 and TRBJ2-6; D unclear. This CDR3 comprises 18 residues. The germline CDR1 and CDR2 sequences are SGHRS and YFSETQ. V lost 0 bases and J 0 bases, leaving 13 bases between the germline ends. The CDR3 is CASSLDVGPGSGANVLTF. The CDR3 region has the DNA TGCGCCAGCAGCTTGGACGTAGGACCTGGCTCTGGGGCCAACGTCCTGACTTTC.

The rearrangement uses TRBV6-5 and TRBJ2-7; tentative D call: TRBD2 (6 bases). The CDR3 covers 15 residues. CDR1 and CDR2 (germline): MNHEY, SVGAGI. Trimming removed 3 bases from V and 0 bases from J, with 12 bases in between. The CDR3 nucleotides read TGTGCCAGCAGTTATGGAAAGGGACTCTCCTACGAGCAGTACTTC. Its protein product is CASSYGKGLSYEQYF.

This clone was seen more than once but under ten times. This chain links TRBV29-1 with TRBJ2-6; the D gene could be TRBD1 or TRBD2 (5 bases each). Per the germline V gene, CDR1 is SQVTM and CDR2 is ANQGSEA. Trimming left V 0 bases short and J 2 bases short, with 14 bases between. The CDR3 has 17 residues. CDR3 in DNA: TGCAGCGTTGAAGATCCGGGACCGACGACTGGGGCCAACGTCCTGACTTTC. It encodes CSVEDPGPTTGANVLTF.

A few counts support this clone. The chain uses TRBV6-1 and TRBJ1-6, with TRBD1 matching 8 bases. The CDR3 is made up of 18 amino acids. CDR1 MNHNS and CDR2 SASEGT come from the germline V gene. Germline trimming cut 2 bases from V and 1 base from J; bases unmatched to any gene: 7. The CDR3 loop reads CASSELPGGESYNSPLHF. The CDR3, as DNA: TGTGCCAGCAGTGAACTCCCAGGGGGCGAGTCCTATAATTCACCCCTCCACTTT.

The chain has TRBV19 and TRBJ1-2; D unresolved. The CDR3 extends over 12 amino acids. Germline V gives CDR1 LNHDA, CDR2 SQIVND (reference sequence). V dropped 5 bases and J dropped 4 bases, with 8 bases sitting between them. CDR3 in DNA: TGTGCCAGTAGTGACGACGGCTATGGCTACACCTTC. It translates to CASSDDGYGYTF. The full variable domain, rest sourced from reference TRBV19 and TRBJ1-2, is DGGITQSPKYLFRKEGQNVTLSCEQNLNHDAMYWYRQDPGQGLRLIYYSQIVNDFQKGDIAEGYSVSREKKESFPLTVTSAQKNPTAFYLCASSDDGYGYTFGSGTRLTVV.

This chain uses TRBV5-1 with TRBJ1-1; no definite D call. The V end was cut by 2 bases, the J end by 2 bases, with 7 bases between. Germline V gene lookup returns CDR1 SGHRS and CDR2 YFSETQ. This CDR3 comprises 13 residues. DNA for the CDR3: TGCGCCAGCAGCTTTGACCGCAACACTGAAGCTTTCTTT. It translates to CASSFDRNTEAFF.

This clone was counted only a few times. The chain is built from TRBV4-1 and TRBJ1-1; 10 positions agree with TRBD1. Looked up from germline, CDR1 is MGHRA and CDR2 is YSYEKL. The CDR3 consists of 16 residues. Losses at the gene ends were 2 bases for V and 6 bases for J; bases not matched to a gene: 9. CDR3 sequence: CASSQTRDRGDAEAFF. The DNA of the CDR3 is TGCGCCAGCAGCCAAACCCGGGACAGGGGCGATGCTGAAGCTTTCTTT.

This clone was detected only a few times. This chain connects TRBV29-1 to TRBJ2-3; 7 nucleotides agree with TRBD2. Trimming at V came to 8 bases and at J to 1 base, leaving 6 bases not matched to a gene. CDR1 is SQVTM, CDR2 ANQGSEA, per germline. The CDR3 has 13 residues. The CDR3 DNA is TGCAGCCACGCGGCGGGAGGCACAGATACGCAGTATTTT. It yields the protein CSHAAGGTDTQYF.

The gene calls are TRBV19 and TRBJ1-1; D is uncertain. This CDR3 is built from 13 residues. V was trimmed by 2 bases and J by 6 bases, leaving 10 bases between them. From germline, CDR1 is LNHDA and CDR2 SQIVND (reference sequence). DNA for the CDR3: TGTGCCAGTAGTATAAAGCTAGGAGCTGAAGCTTTCTTT. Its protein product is CASSIKLGAEAFF.

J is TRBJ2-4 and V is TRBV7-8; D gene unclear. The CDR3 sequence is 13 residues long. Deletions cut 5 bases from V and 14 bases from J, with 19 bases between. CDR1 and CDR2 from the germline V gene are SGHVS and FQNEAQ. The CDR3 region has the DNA TGTGCCAGCAGCCCGAGTGATGCGCTAGTCGAGTACTTC. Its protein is CASSPSDALVEYF. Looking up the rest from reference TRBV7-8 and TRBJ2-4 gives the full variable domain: GAGVSQSPRYKVAKRGQDVALRCDPISGHVSLFWYQQALGQGPEFLTYFQNEAQLDKSGLPSDRFFAERPEGSVSTLKIQRTQQEDSAVYLCASSPSDALVEYFGAGTRLSVL.

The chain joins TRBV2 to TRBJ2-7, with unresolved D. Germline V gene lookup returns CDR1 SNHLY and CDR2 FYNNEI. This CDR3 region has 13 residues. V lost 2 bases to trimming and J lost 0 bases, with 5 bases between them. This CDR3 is CASSETSSYEQYF. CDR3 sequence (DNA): TGTGCCAGCAGTGAAACAAGCTCCTACGAGCAGTACTTC.

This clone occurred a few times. DNA for the CDR3: TGTGCCAGCAGCGTACAATTTATGAACACTGAAGCTTTCTTT. Its translation is CASSVQFMNTEAFF. The V and J genes are TRBV2 and TRBJ1-1; no clear D gene. The germline CDR1 and CDR2 sequences are SNHLY and FYNNEI. Trimming took off 6 bases at V and 0 bases at J, with 11 bases between the two ends. This CDR3 is 14 amino acids long. The whole variable domain, filled in from reference TRBV2 and TRBJ1-1, reads EPEVTQTPSHQVTQMGQEVILRCVPISNHLYFYWYRQILGQKVEFLVSFYNNEISEKSEIFDDQFSVERPDGSNFTLKIRSTKLEDSAMYFCASSVQFMNTEAFFGQGTRLTVV.

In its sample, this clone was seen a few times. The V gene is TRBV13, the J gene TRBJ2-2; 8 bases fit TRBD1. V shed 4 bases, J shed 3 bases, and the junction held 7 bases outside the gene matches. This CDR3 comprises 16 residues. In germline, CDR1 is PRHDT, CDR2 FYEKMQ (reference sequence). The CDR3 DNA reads TGTGCCAGCAGCTCACGGACAGGGTTACACACCGGGGAGCTGTTTTTT. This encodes CASSSRTGLHTGELFF.

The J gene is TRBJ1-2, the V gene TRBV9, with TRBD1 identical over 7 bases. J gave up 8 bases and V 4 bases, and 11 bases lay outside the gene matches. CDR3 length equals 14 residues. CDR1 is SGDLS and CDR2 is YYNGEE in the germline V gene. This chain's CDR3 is CASSPHAGTEGYTF. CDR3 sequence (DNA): TGTGCCAGCAGCCCTCATGCCGGGACAGAAGGCTACACCTTC.

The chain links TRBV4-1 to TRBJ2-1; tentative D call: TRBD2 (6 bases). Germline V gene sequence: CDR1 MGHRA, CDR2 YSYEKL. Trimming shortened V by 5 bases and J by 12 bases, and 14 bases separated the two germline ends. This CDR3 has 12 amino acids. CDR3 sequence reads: CASSWGGSGQFF. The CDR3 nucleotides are TGCGCCAGCAGCTGGGGAGGATCGGGGCAGTTCTTC.

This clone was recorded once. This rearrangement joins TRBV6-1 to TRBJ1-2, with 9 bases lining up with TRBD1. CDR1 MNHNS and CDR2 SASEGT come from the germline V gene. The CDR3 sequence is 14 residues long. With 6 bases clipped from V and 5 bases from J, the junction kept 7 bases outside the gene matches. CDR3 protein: CASRRGTGTYGYTF. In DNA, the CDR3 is TGTGCCAGCAGGCGTGGGACAGGGACGTATGGCTACACCTTC.

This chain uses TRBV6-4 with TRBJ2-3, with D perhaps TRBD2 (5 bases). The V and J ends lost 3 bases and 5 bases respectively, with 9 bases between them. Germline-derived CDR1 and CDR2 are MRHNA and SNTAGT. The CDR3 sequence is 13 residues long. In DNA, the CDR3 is TGTGCCAGCAGTGAAGCCGGGGTAGATACGCAGTATTTT. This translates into CASSEAGVDTQYF.

The CDR3 DNA reads TGTGCCAGCAGCTTAGGGGACAGGGGGAACACTGAAGCTTTCTTT. Its translation is CASSLGDRGNTEAFF. The genes are TRBV7-9 and TRBJ1-1, with 10 bases that match TRBD1. CDR1 is SEHNR, CDR2 FQNEAQ, per germline (reference sequence). There are 15 residues in the CDR3. V gave up 1 base and J gave up 1 base; unmatched junction bases: 0.

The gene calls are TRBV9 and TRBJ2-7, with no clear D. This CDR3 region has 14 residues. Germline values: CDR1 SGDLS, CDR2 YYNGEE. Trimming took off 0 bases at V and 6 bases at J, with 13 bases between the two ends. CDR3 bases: TGTGCCAGCAGCGTAGAGCCCCACCAGTCCGAGCAGTACTTC. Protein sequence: CASSVEPHQSEQYF.

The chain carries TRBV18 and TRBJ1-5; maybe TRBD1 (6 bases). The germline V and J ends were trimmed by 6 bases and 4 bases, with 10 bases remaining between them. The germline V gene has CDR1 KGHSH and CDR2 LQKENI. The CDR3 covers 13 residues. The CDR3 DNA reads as TGTGCCAGCTCCCAGGGGAGGAATCAGCCCCAGCATTTT. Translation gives CASSQGRNQPQHF. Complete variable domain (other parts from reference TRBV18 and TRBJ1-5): NAGVMQNPRHLVRRRGQEARLRCSPMKGHSHVYWYRQLPEEGLKFMVYLQKENIIDESGMPKERFSAEFPKEGPSILRIQQVVRGDSAAYFCASSQGRNQPQHFGDGTRLSIL.

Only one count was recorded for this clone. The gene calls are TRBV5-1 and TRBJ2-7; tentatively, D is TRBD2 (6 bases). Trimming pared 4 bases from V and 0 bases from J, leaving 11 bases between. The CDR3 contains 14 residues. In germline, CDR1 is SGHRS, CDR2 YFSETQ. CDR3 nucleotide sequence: TGCGCCAGCAGCCGGGACGGGAGCTCCTACGAGCAGTACTTC. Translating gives CASSRDGSSYEQYF.

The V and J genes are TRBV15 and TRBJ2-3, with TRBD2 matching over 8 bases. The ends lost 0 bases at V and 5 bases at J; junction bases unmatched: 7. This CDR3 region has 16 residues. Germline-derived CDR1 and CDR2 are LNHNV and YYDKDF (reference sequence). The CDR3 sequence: CATSRDVAGGLDTQYF. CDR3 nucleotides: TGTGCCACCAGCAGAGATGTGGCGGGAGGCCTAGATACGCAGTATTTT.

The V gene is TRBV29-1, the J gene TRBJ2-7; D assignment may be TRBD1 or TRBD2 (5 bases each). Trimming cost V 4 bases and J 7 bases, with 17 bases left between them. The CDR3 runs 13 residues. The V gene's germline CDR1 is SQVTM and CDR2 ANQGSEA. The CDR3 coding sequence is TGCAGCGTTGCGGGGCGGTTTTCGGGGGAGCAGTACTTC. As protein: CSVAGRFSGEQYF.

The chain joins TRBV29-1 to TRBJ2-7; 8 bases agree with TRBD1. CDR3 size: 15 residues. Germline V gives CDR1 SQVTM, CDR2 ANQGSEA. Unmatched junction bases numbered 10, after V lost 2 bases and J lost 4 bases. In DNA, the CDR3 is TGCAGCGTTGAACAAGGGACAGGAGTCAGATACGAGCAGTACTTC. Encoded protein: CSVEQGTGVRYEQYF.

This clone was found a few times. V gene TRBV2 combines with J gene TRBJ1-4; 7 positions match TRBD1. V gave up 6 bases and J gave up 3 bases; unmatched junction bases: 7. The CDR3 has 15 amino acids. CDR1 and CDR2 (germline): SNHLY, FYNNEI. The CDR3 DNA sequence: TGTGCCAGCAGCTTCGGACAGGCTCCTAATGAAAAACTGTTTTTT. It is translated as CASSFGQAPNEKLFF.

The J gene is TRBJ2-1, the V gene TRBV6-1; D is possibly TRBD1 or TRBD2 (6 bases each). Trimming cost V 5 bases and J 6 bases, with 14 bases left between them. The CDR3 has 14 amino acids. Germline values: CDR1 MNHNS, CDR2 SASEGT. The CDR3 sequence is CASSSPGGINEQFF. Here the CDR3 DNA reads TGTGCCAGCAGTTCCCCCGGGGGCATCAATGAGCAGTTCTTC.

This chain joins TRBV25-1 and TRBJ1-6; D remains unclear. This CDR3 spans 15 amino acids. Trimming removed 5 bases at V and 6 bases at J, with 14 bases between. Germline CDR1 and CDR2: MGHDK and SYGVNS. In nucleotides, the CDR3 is TGTGCCAGCAGTCGTGGCAGTGGGGTTAATTCACCCCTCCACTTT. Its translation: CASSRGSGVNSPLHF.

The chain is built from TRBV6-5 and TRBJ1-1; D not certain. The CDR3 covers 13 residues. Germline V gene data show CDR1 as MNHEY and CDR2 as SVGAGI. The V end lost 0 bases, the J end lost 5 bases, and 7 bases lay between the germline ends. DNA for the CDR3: TGTGCCAGCAGTTACTCCGGAGGAACTGAAGCTTTCTTT. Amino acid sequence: CASSYSGGTEAFF.